This TCR beta chain was captured in a study of T cells after yellow fever vaccination. Germline loops: CDR1 LNHDA, CDR2 SQIVND (reference sequence). This CDR3 spans 15 amino acids. After removal of 6 bases from V and 2 bases from J, the junction contained 9 bases not matched to a gene. TCRdb re-analysed the 5' RACE reads in MiXCR, keeping a single row per CDR3 protein. The sample gives approximately 90,000 distinct CDR3 sequences, under 7% of which show up once; 35% to 50% is in the top ten. The material sequenced was CD8+ T cells sorted from PBMCs, taken 10 days after the yellow fever booster vaccination. The chain joins TRBV19 to TRBJ2-7, with 8 bases fitting TRBD2. The clonotype originates from a man younger than 30 who received the YFV17D yellow fever vaccine. This CDR3 reads CASRDAGGLTYEQYV. CDR3 coding DNA: TGTGCCAGTAGGGACGCGGGGGGCCTTACCTACGAGCAGTACGTC.